A selection of T cell receptor beta chains follows, all from one sample in a study of blood T cell repertoires in COVID-19. Here immunoSEQ multiplex PCR was the method, and the copy in TCRdb shows in-frame clones only, minus some. Among 90,000 to 150,000 clones listed, roughly nine tenths were seen once. The sequenced material came from peripheral blood. The origin of the receptors is a man aged 65 to 85 with active or convalescent COVID-19. Both conserved end residues are part of each CDR3. The order of the fields is D gene, V gene, clone size, J gene, CDR3 protein, CDR3 DNA. D genes are given only for firm matches. The size field is filled for only some rows; it gives once, few, many or a size class.

TRBD1,TRBV11-2,.,TRBJ2-7,CASRQGQGAYEQYF,TGTGCCAGCAGGCAAGGACAGGGCGCCTACGAGCAGTACTTC
.,TRBV19,.,TRBJ1-2,CASSKAGAGYTF,TGTGCCAGTAGTAAGGCAGGGGCTGGCTACACCTTC
TRBD2,TRBV2,.,TRBJ2-7,CASRWGGYEQYF,TGTGCCAGCAGGTGGGGGGGGTACGAGCAGTACTTC
.,TRBV7-6,once,TRBJ1-1,CASSPGRTMNTEAFF,TGTGCCAGCAGCCCCGGACGGACAATGAACACTGAAGCTTTCTTT
TRBD1,TRBV9,.,TRBJ2-7,CASSPQEGQDYEQYF,TGTGCCAGCAGCCCCCAGGAGGGACAGGACTACGAGCAGTACTTC
.,TRBV3-1/TRBV3-2,.,TRBJ2-7,CASSQDYSYEQYF,TGTGCCAGCAGCCAAGATTATTCGTACGAGCAGTACTTC
TRBD2,TRBV13,.,TRBJ2-7,CPRRPGGGLTYEQYF,TGCCCCCGCCGGCCCGGGGGGGGGCTAACCTACGAGCAGTACTTC
TRBD1,TRBV6-6,.,TRBJ1-2,CASSARQGEYGYTF,TGTGCCAGCAGTGCTCGACAGGGGGAATATGGCTACACCTTC
.,TRBV30,.,TRBJ1-2,CAWSVGDRAYGYTF,TGTGCCTGGAGTGTAGGGGATCGGGCTTATGGCTACACCTTC
TRBD1,TRBV6-1,.,TRBJ1-5,CASSERDRLDQPQHF,TGTGCCAGCAGTGAGCGGGACAGGCTGGATCAGCCCCAGCATTTT
.,TRBV11-1,.,TRBJ2-4,CASSLRSILGKNIQYF,TGTGCCAGCAGCTTAAGGTCCATCCTAGGAAAAAACATTCAGTACTTC
TRBD1,TRBV5-4,.,TRBJ1-1,CASSQGTERNTEAFF,TGTGCCAGCAGCCAGGGGACAGAGAGGAACACTGAAGCTTTCTTT
.,TRBV27,.,TRBJ1-6,CASSIQGEGSPLHF,TGTGCCAGCAGCATACAGGGTGAGGGTTCACCCCTCCACTTT
.,TRBV29-1,.,TRBJ1-2,CSVAIDSLYGYTF,TGCAGCGTTGCAATTGACAGCCTCTATGGCTACACCTTC
TRBD2,TRBV24-1,.,TRBJ2-1,CATSDPGGLARYEQFF,TGTGCCACCAGTGATCCCGGGGGACTAGCGCGGTATGAGCAGTTCTTC
TRBD2,TRBV28,.,TRBJ2-1,CASRPLAGAYNEQFF,TGTGCCAGCAGACCCCTAGCGGGGGCCTACAATGAGCAGTTCTTC
.,TRBV5-1,.,TRBJ2-7,CASSSRTDLPYEQYF,TGCGCCAGCAGCTCAAGGACAGATCTCCCCTACGAGCAGTACTTC
TRBD1,TRBV10-3,.,TRBJ2-7,CAISPDRYEQYF,TGTGCCATCAGTCCGGACAGGTACGAGCAGTACTTC
TRBD1,TRBV9,few,TRBJ1-1,CASSGLTGAASEAFF,TGTGCCAGCAGCGGACTAACAGGGGCCGCGTCGGAAGCTTTCTTT
.,TRBV19,.,TRBJ1-5,CASTDQIQPQHF,TGTGCCAGTACCGATCAGATCCAGCCCCAGCATTTT
.,TRBV6-5,.,TRBJ1-5,CASSPTGNQPQHF,TGTGCCAGCAGCCCCACAGGGAACCAGCCCCAGCATTTT
.,TRBV18,.,TRBJ1-1,CASSPPLQLMNTEAFF,TGTGCCAGCTCACCACCGCTACAGCTAATGAACACTGAAGCTTTCTTT
.,TRBV3-1/TRBV3-2,.,TRBJ2-1,CASSPTLLGGYSIEQFF,TGTGCCAGCAGCCCTACTCTGCTAGGCGGGTATTCAATCGAGCAGTTCTTC
TRBD1,TRBV24-1,.,TRBJ2-5,CATSDLDRDQETQYF,TGTGCCACCAGTGATCTGGACAGGGACCAAGAGACCCAGTACTTC
.,TRBV12-3/TRBV12-4,.,TRBJ1-4,CASNIMGGEKLFF,TGTGCCAGCAACATCATGGGGGGTGAAAAACTGTTTTTT
.,TRBV7-9,.,TRBJ1-5,CASSLGSNAEGNQPQHF,TGTGCCAGCAGCTTAGGGTCCAATGCGGAGGGCAATCAGCCCCAGCATTTT
.,TRBV19,.,TRBJ1-1,CASSPGTEAFF,TGTGCCAGTAGCCCGGGGACTGAAGCTTTCTTT
.,TRBV27,.,TRBJ1-1,CASRPGEGYTEAFF,TGTGCCAGCAGGCCAGGGGAAGGGTACACTGAAGCTTTCTTT
.,TRBV5-4,.,TRBJ2-1,CASSPGQGLGNEQFF,TGTGCCAGCAGCCCCGGGCAGGGCTTGGGTAATGAGCAGTTCTTC
.,TRBV10-3,.,TRBJ1-1,CAIRRDPANTEAFF,TGTGCCATCAGGCGGGATCCGGCGAACACTGAAGCTTTCTTT
.,TRBV5-8,.,TRBJ2-5,CASSLGSAVFAETQYF,TGTGCCAGCAGCCTGGGATCAGCGGTGTTTGCGGAGACCCAGTACTTC
TRBD1,TRBV5-1,.,TRBJ2-5,CASNARKGTGGSETQYF,TGCGCCAGCAACGCCAGAAAGGGGACAGGGGGCAGCGAGACCCAGTACTTC
TRBD2,TRBV7-2,.,TRBJ2-7,CASSLAASGRVGEQYF,TGTGCCAGCAGCTTAGCGGCTAGCGGGAGGGTAGGGGAGCAGTACTTC
.,TRBV4-2,once,TRBJ1-1,CASSRTREVHTEAFF,TGTGCCAGCAGCCGAACCAGGGAAGTCCATACTGAAGCTTTCTTT
TRBD2,TRBV11-2,.,TRBJ2-5,CASSFLRLAGGQETQYF,TGTGCCAGCAGCTTTTTGCGGCTAGCGGGAGGCCAAGAGACCCAGTACTTC
TRBD1,TRBV18,.,TRBJ1-1,CASSPPGPGGNTEAFF,TGTGCCAGCTCACCACCGGGGCCAGGGGGGAACACTGAAGCTTTCTTT
TRBD2,TRBV10-3,few,TRBJ2-3,CATLKGLAESTDTQYF,TGTGCCACACTAAAAGGACTAGCGGAAAGCACAGATACGCAGTATTTT
TRBD2,TRBV9,.,TRBJ2-7,CASSEGLADSYEQYF,TGTGCCAGCAGCGAGGGACTAGCGGATTCCTACGAGCAGTACTTC
.,TRBV3-1/TRBV3-2,.,TRBJ2-3,CASSKGTRVTDTQYF,TGTGCCAGCAGCAAAGGAACCAGGGTCACAGATACGCAGTATTTT
.,TRBV24-1,.,TRBJ2-2,CATSRASDPGELFF,TGTGCCACCAGTCGGGCTAGCGATCCCGGGGAGCTGTTTTTT
.,TRBV18,.,TRBJ2-7,CASSPSGTHYEQYF,TGTGCCAGCTCACCTTCAGGTACTCACTACGAGCAGTACTTC
TRBD2,TRBV27,.,TRBJ2-3,CASSRGPSGITLADTQYF,TGTGCCAGCAGTCGGGGCCCTAGCGGGATCACTTTGGCAGATACGCAGTATTTT
.,TRBV3-1/TRBV3-2,.,TRBJ1-2,CASSPLGGYGYTF,TGTGCCAGCAGCCCTCTCGGAGGCTATGGCTACACCTTC